The rows below give T cell receptor beta chains drawn from one sample of a study of patients and donors after allogeneic stem cell transplantation. Each CDR3 protein is one row after TCRdb ran MiXCR on the RT-PCR reads. The sample yields roughly 880,000 distinct CDR3 sequences, over 15% seen once. The sample taken for sequencing was blood, either unsorted or a sorted T cell fraction (not recorded which). These receptors were collected from a human donor who was either an allogeneic HSCT recipient or a stem cell or donor lymphocyte infusion donor (not recorded which). It is not recorded whose cells these are; they may come from a transplant donor. The CDR3 runs from the conserved cysteine through the conserved F or W. The D gene is left open where the match is weak. Only some rows state a clone size, as once, few, many or a class for expanded clones.

>TRBJ2-2|TRBV10-3|few|.
TGTGCCATCGGACTCACCGGGGAGCTGTTTTTT
CAIGLTGELFF
>TRBJ2-7|TRBV9|.|TRBD1
TGTGCCAGCAGCGTAGGGGGGACAGGGGTCTACGAGCAGTACTTC
CASSVGGTGVYEQYF
>TRBJ2-3|TRBV9|.|.
TGTGCCAGCAGCGGTGACAAAGGTGGGACAGATACGCAGTATTTT
CASSGDKGGTDTQYF
>TRBJ1-5|TRBV7-2|many|TRBD1
TGTGCCAGCAGCTTAGAGACAGGGGGTTATCAGCCCCAGCATTTT
CASSLETGGYQPQHF
>TRBJ2-1|TRBV12-3/TRBV12-4|.|.
TGTGCCAGCAGTTTAGGCGCCCCCGTGTCGGACAATGAGCAGTTCTTC
CASSLGAPVSDNEQFF
>TRBJ2-7|TRBV7-2|.|TRBD2
TGTGCCAGCAGCCTGACCGGGACTAGCGGGGGTAGAGAGCAGTACTTC
CASSLTGTSGGREQYF
>TRBJ2-1|TRBV9|.|.
TGTGCCAGCAGCGTACGTTCAGGGAGATACAATGAGCAGTTCTTC
CASSVRSGRYNEQFF
>TRBJ2-2|TRBV3-1|.|.
TGTGCCAGCTCTAGGGGGGCGGGAACCGGGGAGCTGTTTTTT
CASSRGAGTGELFF
>TRBJ1-6|TRBV20-1|.|.
TGCAGTGCGGCGGGGGGATATAATTCACCCCTCCACTTT
CSAAGGYNSPLHF
>TRBJ1-4|TRBV7-9|.|.
TGTGCCAGCAGCCTCGCCCGGGTCACTAATGAAAAACTGTTTTTT
CASSLARVTNEKLFF
>TRBJ2-3|TRBV15|.|.
TGTGCCACCAGCAGGACCCCTTCCAATACGCAGTATTTT
CATSRTPSNTQYF
>TRBJ2-4|TRBV27|many|TRBD1
TGTGCCAGCAGTTACAGGGGAGTTAACATTCAGTACTTC
CASSYRGVNIQYF
>TRBJ1-1|TRBV6-1|few|.
TGTGCCAGCAGTGAAGCGGTTACAAGGGCGGCTTTCTTT
CASSEAVTRAAFF
>TRBJ1-2|TRBV20-1|few|TRBD1
TGCAGTGCTTTGACAGGGTTAGATGGCTACACCTTC
CSALTGLDGYTF
>TRBJ2-2|TRBV4-3|.|.
TGCGCCAGCAGCCAAGGATCCAGGGACACCGGGGAGCTGTTTTTT
CASSQGSRDTGELFF
>TRBJ1-1|TRBV5-1|.|.
TGCGCCAGCAGCTTGGGGGCGGGGGTTGAAGCTTTCTTT
CASSLGAGVEAFF
>TRBJ1-4|TRBV11-2|few|.
TGTGCCAGCCGGAGATACTTGGTCAATGAACTGTTTTTT
CASRRYLVNELFF
>TRBJ2-3|TRBV7-9|once|.
TGTGCCAGCAGCTTAGGGGTCATCCCAGCCGACACGCAGTATTTT
CASSLGVIPADTQYF
>TRBJ2-1|TRBV5-4|.|TRBD1
TGTGCCAGCAGCTCGGCAGGGGGCGAATACAATGAGCAGTTCTTC
CASSSAGGEYNEQFF
>TRBJ2-3|TRBV7-2|.|TRBD2
TGTGCCAGCAGCTCGGGACTAGCGGGGGGGGGAGATACGCAGTATTTT
CASSSGLAGGGDTQYF
>TRBJ2-1|TRBV27|.|TRBD2
TGTGCCAGCAGTTTATTTCTAGCGGGGAGGCATGAGCAGTTCTTC
CASSLFLAGRHEQFF
>TRBJ2-5|TRBV5-6|few|.
TGTGCCAGCAGCTTAGATTGGACGGAACAAGAGACCCAGTACTTC
CASSLDWTEQETQYF
>TRBJ2-5|TRBV20-1|.|TRBD2
TGCAGTGCCGCCAGCGGGGTTTCAGAGACCCAGTACTTC
CSAASGVSETQYF
>TRBJ2-1|TRBV20-1|.|TRBD2
TGCAGTGCTACCTCTAGCGGGGGGAGCTCCTACAATGAGCAGTTCTTC
CSATSSGGSSYNEQFF
>TRBJ1-3|TRBV2|few|.
TGTGCCAGCAGTGAAAGGGACTCTGGAAACACCATATATTTT
CASSERDSGNTIYF
>TRBJ1-3|TRBV12-3/TRBV12-4|.|.
TGTGCCAGCATTGGGGGACTGACAGGCGGAAACACCATATATTTT
CASIGGLTGGNTIYF
>TRBJ2-1|TRBV5-1|.|TRBD2
TGCGCCAGCCATCTCACTCCCAGCGGGAGCGGAAATGAGCAGTTCTTC
CASHLTPSGSGNEQFF
>TRBJ2-3|TRBV2|.|.
TGTGCCAGCGGAGGTTATAGCACAGATACGCAGTATTTT
CASGGYSTDTQYF
>TRBJ1-4|TRBV7-2|.|TRBD1
TGTGCCAGCAGGCACGGGACAGGGGCTGAAAAACTGTTTTTT
CASRHGTGAEKLFF
>TRBJ1-2|TRBV5-1|many|TRBD1
TGCGCCAGCAGGTGGGACAGCTCAGACCGAAACTATGGCTACACCTTC
CASRWDSSDRNYGYTF
>TRBJ2-2|TRBV5-6|.|TRBD1
TGTGCCAGCAGCCCACAGGACAGGCCCCGCGCCGGGGAGCTGTTTTTT
CASSPQDRPRAGELFF
>TRBJ2-2|TRBV12-3/TRBV12-4|many|.
TGTGCCAGCAGTTTAACCGGCGGCGGGGAGCTGTTTTTT
CASSLTGGGELFF
>TRBJ2-3|TRBV11-2|.|TRBD2
TGTGCCAGCAGCTCACCGGGACTAGCGGGAGCCAGATCCTCTAGCACAGATACGCAGTATTTT
CASSSPGLAGARSSSTDTQYF
>TRBJ2-7|TRBV20-1|.|TRBD1
TGCAGTGCTAGAGATTCGGGACAGGGTAACGAGCAGTACTTC
CSARDSGQGNEQYF
>TRBJ1-2|TRBV5-4|.|.
TGTGCCAGCAGCCCCAGGGAGTTTAACTATGGCTACACCTTC
CASSPREFNYGYTF
>TRBJ2-6|TRBV15|.|.
TGTGCCACCAGCAGGACGATCTCTGGGGCCAACGTCCTGACTTTC
CATSRTISGANVLTF
>TRBJ2-3|TRBV4-2|.|TRBD2
TGTGCCAGCAGCCAAGTTAGGGCTAGCGGGGGAGGTCGAACTAGCACAGATACGCAGTATTTT
CASSQVRASGGGRTSTDTQYF
>TRBJ2-7|TRBV7-2|few|.
TGTGCCAGCAGCTTAGCGCCACCCCTTACCTACGAGCAGTACTTC
CASSLAPPLTYEQYF
>TRBJ2-1|TRBV7-9|.|TRBD1
TGTGCCAGCAGCTCCCCGGGACAGGGAACGAATGAGCAGTTCTTC
CASSSPGQGTNEQFF
>TRBJ1-5|TRBV4-1|.|TRBD1
TGCGCCAGCAGCCAAGCTCCGGGACAGGGGACCTACAATCAGCCCCAGCATTTT
CASSQAPGQGTYNQPQHF
>TRBJ2-2|TRBV9|.|.
TGTGCCAGCAGCGTAGATTTGGCCACCGGGGAGCTGTTTTTT
CASSVDLATGELFF
>TRBJ1-1|TRBV5-1|once|.
TGCGCCAGCACCATGGGAGAGGCGTATATGAACACTGAAGCTTTCTTT
CASTMGEAYMNTEAFF
>TRBJ2-5|TRBV4-2|few|.
TGTGCCAGCAGCCAAGATAGGAAAGAGACCCAGTACTTC
CASSQDRKETQYF
>TRBJ1-1|TRBV12-3/TRBV12-4|.|TRBD1
TGTGCCAGCAGGCCGGACAGGGGGCCGATGAACACTGAAGCTTTCTTT
CASRPDRGPMNTEAFF
>TRBJ1-1|TRBV30|few|.
TGTGCCTGGAGAAGGCAGGGGCGCACTGAAGCTTTCTTT
CAWRRQGRTEAFF
>TRBJ2-7|TRBV2|few|.
TGTGCCAGCAGTGAGGTAACTGGAGGGTCCTACGAGCAGTACTTC
CASSEVTGGSYEQYF
>TRBJ2-3|TRBV24-1|few|TRBD1
TGTGCCACCAGTGTCGCGGGACAGGGGTATAGCGGCACAGATACGCAGTATTTT
CATSVAGQGYSGTDTQYF
>TRBJ1-6|TRBV7-2|.|.
TGTGCCAGCAGCCGCACGGCAGGTGAAAATTCACCCCTCCACTTT
CASSRTAGENSPLHF